These 21 T cell receptor beta chains share one sample of origin, sequenced in a study of T cell changes during pregnancy in multiple sclerosis. Method: immunoSEQ multiplex PCR; TCRdb's copy keeps in-frame clones and lacks some. The table includes more than 35,000 clones, 80% to 95% detected once. The sequences come from CD4+ T cells from peripheral blood mononuclear cells, collected in the third trimester of pregnancy. Receptors originate from a female donor in good health, enrolled as a control in a pregnancy study.

This clone was recorded once. The chain joins TRBV7-2 to TRBJ1-5, with D uncertain. CDR1 is SGHTA and CDR2 is FQGNSA in the germline V gene. This CDR3 comprises 14 residues. The V end was cut by 1 base, the J end by 1 base, with 5 bases between. Here the CDR3 reads CASSLVLSNQPQHF. In nucleotides, the CDR3 is TGTGCCAGCAGCTTAGTTCTGAGCAATCAGCCCCAGCATTTT.

The chain carries TRBV5-1 and TRBJ2-2; 8 bases line up with TRBD2. In germline, CDR1 is SGHRS, CDR2 YFSETQ. V lost 4 bases and J lost 4; bases outside the gene matches: 3. The CDR3 is 14 residues long. This CDR3 reads CASSKAGGTGELFF. CDR3 DNA: TGCGCCAGCAGCAAGGCGGGGGGCACCGGGGAGCTGTTTTTT. Complete variable domain (other parts from reference TRBV5-1 and TRBJ2-2): KAGVTQTPRYLIKTRGQQVTLSCSPISGHRSVSWYQQTPGQGLQFLFEYFSETQRNKGNFPGRFSGRQFSNSRSEMNVSTLELGDSALYLCASSKAGGTGELFFGEGSRLTVL.

V gene TRBV15 combines with J gene TRBJ1-1; possible D gene TRBD1, 5 bases. Germline values: CDR1 LNHNV, CDR2 YYDKDF (reference sequence). Trimming cost V 0 bases and J 5 bases, with 13 bases left between them. CDR3 length: 15 residues. Here the CDR3 DNA reads TGTGCCACCAGCAGAGATAAGGGCAGGGCTACTGAAGCTTTCTTT. Translated: CATSRDKGRATEAFF. The whole variable domain, remainder taken from reference TRBV15 and TRBJ1-1, is DAMVIQNPRYQVTQFGKPVTLSCSQTLNHNVMYWYQQKSSQAPKLLFHYYDKDFNNEADTPDNFQSRRPNTSFCFLDIRSPGLGDTAMYLCATSRDKGRATEAFFGQGTRLTVV.

The CDR3 bases are TGTGCCTGGGACAGTTACCAAGAGACCCAGTACTTC. Protein sequence: CAWDSYQETQYF. V and J are TRBV30 and TRBJ2-5, with a weak D call TRBD1 (5 bases). Trimming shortened V by 5 bases and J by 0 bases, and 7 bases separated the two germline ends. Germline CDR1 reads GTSNPN; CDR2 reads SVGIG (reference sequence). This CDR3 region has 12 residues.

This chain uses TRBV6-5 with TRBJ2-2, with 7 bases identical to TRBD2. V lost 2 bases, J lost 6 bases, and 3 bases stayed unmatched. The CDR3 consists of 14 residues. CDR1 MNHEY and CDR2 SVGAGI come from the germline V gene. Here the CDR3 reads CASSYTGGAGELFF. The CDR3 coding sequence is TGTGCCAGCAGTTACACGGGGGGAGCCGGGGAGCTGTTTTTT.

The chain links TRBV7-3 to TRBJ2-3, with TRBD1 matching over 10 bases. CDR3 size: 15 residues. Looked up from germline, CDR1 is SGHTA and CDR2 is FQGTGA. The V gene end was trimmed by 5 bases and the J gene end by 2 bases; junction bases not matched to a gene: 4. In DNA form, the CDR3 reads TGTGCCAGCAGCCCGGGACAGGGGTACACAGATACGCAGTATTTT. Its protein product is CASSPGQGYTDTQYF.

The chain joins TRBV9 to TRBJ1-2; 8 bases agree with TRBD1. The trim removed 3 bases at V and 7 bases at J, leaving 11 bases unmatched. CDR1 SGDLS and CDR2 YYNGEE come from the germline V gene. The length of the CDR3 is 15 residues. The CDR3, as DNA: TGTGCCAGCAGCGGGAGACAGGGGCATTTAGGTGGCTACACCTTC. It translates to CASSGRQGHLGGYTF.

As to this clone: The germline gene is not matched at one end of the junction; a read error may be the cause. The V gene is TRBV7-8, the J gene TRBJ2-1; 7 nucleotides align to TRBD2. Germline V gene sequence: CDR1 SGHVS, CDR2 FQNEAQ. The CDR3 length is 10 residues. The CDR3 coding sequence is TGTGCCAGCGGCCCCGGGGGGAGGCTCTTC. Amino acids: CASGPGGRLF.

This chain links TRBV25-1 with TRBJ1-2; possibly TRBD1 for D (5 bases). The germline CDR1 and CDR2 sequences are MGHDK and SYGVNS. This CDR3 region has 15 residues. The germline V and J ends were trimmed by 8 bases and 2 bases, with 18 bases remaining between them. DNA of the CDR3: TGTGCCAGCGCCAACCCGGGGGGGTCGAACTATGGCTACACCTTC. The encoded protein is CASANPGGSNYGYTF.

This clone was observed a single time. J is TRBJ1-4 and V is TRBV5-1; D gene uncertain. This CDR3 is built from 16 residues. The V gene's germline CDR1 is SGHRS and CDR2 YFSETQ. V was shortened by 0 bases and J by 0 bases, with 9 bases between the two germline ends. The CDR3, as DNA: TGCGCCAGCAGCTTGGTCCAGGATGCAACTAATGAAAAACTGTTTTTT. Translation: CASSLVQDATNEKLFF.

The V and J genes are TRBV30 and TRBJ1-3, with a tentative D call TRBD1 (5 bases). The CDR3 length is 15 residues. V lost 1 base and J lost 4, with 14 bases in between. The V gene's germline CDR1 is GTSNPN and CDR2 SVGIG (reference sequence). The CDR3 loop is CAWSARGGWGNTIYF. CDR3 DNA sequence: TGTGCCTGGAGTGCCCGCGGGGGATGGGGAAACACCATATATTTT.

Here the CDR3 reads CASSFLAGGETQYF. The CDR3 coding sequence is TGTGCCAGCAGCTTTCTAGCGGGGGGAGAGACCCAGTACTTC. The chain combines TRBV4-2 with TRBJ2-5, with TRBD2 identical over 11 bases. V shed 5 bases and J 4 bases; nucleotides not matched to a gene: 3. There are 14 residues in the CDR3. Looked up from germline, CDR1 is LGHNA and CDR2 is YNFKEQ.

This chain links TRBV7-3 with TRBJ1-2; D possibly corresponds to TRBD1 (6 bases). The germline V gene encodes CDR1 SGHTA and CDR2 FQGTGA. This CDR3 is 16 amino acids long. V was shortened by 0 bases and J by 1 base, with 12 bases between the two germline ends. The CDR3 DNA reads as TGTGCCAGCAGCTTAACAGGGAACAGGGATAACTATGGCTACACCTTC. Translation gives CASSLTGNRDNYGYTF.

V is TRBV11-1 and J is TRBJ2-3; a weak D match, TRBD1 (6 bases). CDR3 length: 15 residues. V gave up 3 bases and J gave up 0 bases, with 10 bases separating them. Germline values: CDR1 SGHAT, CDR2 FQDESV (reference sequence). The CDR3 nucleotides read TGTGCCAGCAGCTTTACAGGGACCAGCACAGATACGCAGTATTTT. Its translation is CASSFTGTSTDTQYF.

This clone appeared a few times. The chain recombines TRBV28 with TRBJ1-1; D unclear. Trimming stripped 6 bases from V and 1 base from J, with 3 bases between. Germline CDR1 and CDR2: MDHEN and SYDVKM. The length of the CDR3 is 11 residues. CDR3 protein: CASSRNTEAFF. As DNA, the CDR3 is TGTGCCAGCAGCCGGAACACTGAAGCTTTCTTT.

The V and J genes are TRBV18 and TRBJ2-1; maybe TRBD1 (6 bases). The V and J ends lost 3 bases and 5 bases respectively, with 14 bases between them. The CDR3 is 15 residues long. From germline, CDR1 is KGHSH and CDR2 LQKENI. The CDR3 DNA reads as TGTGCCAGCTCACCCTCCTACAGGGACAACAATGAGCAGTTCTTC. Its translation is CASSPSYRDNNEQFF.

The chain is built from TRBV5-1 and TRBJ2-3; D call uncertain. The CDR3 has 14 amino acids. Germline loops: CDR1 SGHRS, CDR2 YFSETQ. Between the trimmed V and J ends, which lost 5 bases and 2 bases, there was a span of 12 bases. The CDR3, as DNA: TGCGCCAGCAGACCCAGGTTAACCACAGATACGCAGTATTTT. Its translation: CASRPRLTTDTQYF. Full variable domain (rest looked up from reference TRBV5-1 and TRBJ2-3): KAGVTQTPRYLIKTRGQQVTLSCSPISGHRSVSWYQQTPGQGLQFLFEYFSETQRNKGNFPGRFSGRQFSNSRSEMNVSTLELGDSALYLCASRPRLTTDTQYFGPGTRLTVL.

The chain is built from TRBV25-1 and TRBJ2-1; a possible D gene is TRBD2 (5 bases). Germline CDR1 reads MGHDK; CDR2 reads SYGVNS. Deletions cut 3 bases from V and 7 bases from J, with 7 bases between. This CDR3 has 12 residues. Here the CDR3 DNA reads TGTGCCAGCAGTGACCGAGGGAATGAGCAGTTCTTC. Translated, it gives CASSDRGNEQFF. Based on the CDR3 plus reference TRBV25-1 and TRBJ2-1, the full variable domain is EADIYQTPRYLVIGTGKKITLECSQTMGHDKMYWYQQDPGMELHLIHYSYGVNSTEKGDLSSESTVSRIRTEHFPLTLESARPSHTSQYLCASSDRGNEQFFGPGTRLTVL.

The gene calls are TRBV7-2 and TRBJ2-7; 10 nucleotides agree with TRBD1. CDR1 and CDR2 from the germline V gene are SGHTA and FQGNSA. V lost 1 base to trimming and J lost 3 bases; unmatched junction nucleotides: 3. CDR3 length: 15 residues. For the CDR3, the DNA is TGTGCCAGCAGCTTAGAGACAGGGGGCGGCTACGAGCAGTACTTC. Its protein product is CASSLETGGGYEQYF.

The rearrangement joins TRBV28 to TRBJ1-5; D unresolved. V shed 6 bases and J shed 4 bases, with 13 bases lying between them. Germline V CDR1 and CDR2: MDHEN, SYDVKM. CDR3 length: 14 residues. This chain's CDR3 is CASRSRQLNQPQHF. The DNA of the CDR3 is TGTGCCAGCAGGAGCAGGCAGCTTAATCAGCCCCAGCATTTT.

The chain couples TRBV18 to TRBJ1-5; D perhaps matches TRBD1 (5 bases). The V and J ends lost 3 bases and 3 bases respectively, with 18 bases between them. This CDR3 region has 17 residues. Germline V gene lookup returns CDR1 KGHSH and CDR2 LQKENI. DNA for the CDR3: TGTGCCAGCTCACCCACAGGTAGTGGGATGAACAATCAGCCCCAGCATTTT. This sequence encodes CASSPTGSGMNNQPQHF.